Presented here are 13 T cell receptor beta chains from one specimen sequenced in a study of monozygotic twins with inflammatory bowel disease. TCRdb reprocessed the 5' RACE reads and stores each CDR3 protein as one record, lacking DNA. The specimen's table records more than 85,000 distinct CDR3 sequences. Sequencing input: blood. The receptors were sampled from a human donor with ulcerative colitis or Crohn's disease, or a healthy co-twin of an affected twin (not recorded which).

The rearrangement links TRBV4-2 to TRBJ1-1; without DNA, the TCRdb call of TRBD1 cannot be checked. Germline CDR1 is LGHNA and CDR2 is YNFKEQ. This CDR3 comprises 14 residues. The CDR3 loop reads CASSPERGNTEAFF.

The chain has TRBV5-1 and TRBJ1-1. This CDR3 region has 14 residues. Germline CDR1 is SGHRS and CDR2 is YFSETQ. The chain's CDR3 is CASSLGLMNTEAFF.

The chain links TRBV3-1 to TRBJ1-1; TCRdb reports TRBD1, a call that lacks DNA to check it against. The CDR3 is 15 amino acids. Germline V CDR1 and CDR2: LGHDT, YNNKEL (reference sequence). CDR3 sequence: CASSQYGTSGTEAFF.

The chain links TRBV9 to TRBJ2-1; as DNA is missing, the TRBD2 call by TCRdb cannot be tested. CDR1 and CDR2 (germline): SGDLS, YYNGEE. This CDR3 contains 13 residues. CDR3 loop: CASSVGLAVEQFF.

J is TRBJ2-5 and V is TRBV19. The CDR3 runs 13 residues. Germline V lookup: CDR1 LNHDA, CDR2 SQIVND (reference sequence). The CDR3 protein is CASSINSQETQYF. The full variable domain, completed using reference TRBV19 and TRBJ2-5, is DGGITQSPKYLFRKEGQNVTLSCEQNLNHDAMYWYRQDPGQGLRLIYYSQIVNDFQKGDIAEGYSVSREKKESFPLTVTSAQKNPTAFYLCASSINSQETQYFGPGTRLLVL.

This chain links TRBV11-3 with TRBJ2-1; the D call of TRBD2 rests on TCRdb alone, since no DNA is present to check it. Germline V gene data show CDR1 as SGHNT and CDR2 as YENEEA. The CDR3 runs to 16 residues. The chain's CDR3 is CASSPFSGVSYNEQFF.

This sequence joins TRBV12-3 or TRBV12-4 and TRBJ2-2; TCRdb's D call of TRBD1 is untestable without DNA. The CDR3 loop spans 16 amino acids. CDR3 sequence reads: CASSSSGTGETGELFF.

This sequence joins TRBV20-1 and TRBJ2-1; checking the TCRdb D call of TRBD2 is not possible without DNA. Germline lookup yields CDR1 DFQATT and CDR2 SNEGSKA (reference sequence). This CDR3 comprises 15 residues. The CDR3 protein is CSASPSVSAYNEQFF.

The CDR3 protein is CASIPAPYEQYF. The V and J genes are TRBV13 and TRBJ2-7; there is no DNA to check the TCRdb D call of TRBD2. This CDR3 spans 12 amino acids. The V gene's germline CDR1 is PRHDT and CDR2 FYEKMQ (reference sequence).

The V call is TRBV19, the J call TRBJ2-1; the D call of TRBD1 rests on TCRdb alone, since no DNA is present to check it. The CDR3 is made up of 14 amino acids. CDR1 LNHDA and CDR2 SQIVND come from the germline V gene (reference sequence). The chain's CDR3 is CASSAYRGRNEQFF.

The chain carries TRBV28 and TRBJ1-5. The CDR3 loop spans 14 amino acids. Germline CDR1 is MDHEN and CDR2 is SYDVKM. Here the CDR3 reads CASSRTLGYRSQHF.

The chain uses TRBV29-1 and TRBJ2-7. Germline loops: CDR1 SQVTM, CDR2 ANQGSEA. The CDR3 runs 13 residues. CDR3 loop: CSAGGQRYYEQYF.

The CDR3 loop reads CASRGASGNTGELFF. V is TRBV2 and J is TRBJ2-2; without DNA, the TCRdb call of TRBD2 cannot be checked. This CDR3 has 15 amino acids. In germline, CDR1 is SNHLY, CDR2 FYNNEI.